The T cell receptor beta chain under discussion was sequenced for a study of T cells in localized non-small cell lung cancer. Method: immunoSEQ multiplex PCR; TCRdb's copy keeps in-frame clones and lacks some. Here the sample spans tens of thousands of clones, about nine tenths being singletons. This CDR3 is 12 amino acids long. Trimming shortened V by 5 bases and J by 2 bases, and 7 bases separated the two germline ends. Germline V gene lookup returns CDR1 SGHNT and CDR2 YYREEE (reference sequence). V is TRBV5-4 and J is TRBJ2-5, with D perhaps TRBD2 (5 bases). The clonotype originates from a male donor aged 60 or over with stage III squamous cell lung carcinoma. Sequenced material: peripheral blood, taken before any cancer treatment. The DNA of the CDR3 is TGTGCCAGCAGACGGGATCAAGAGACCCAGTACTTC. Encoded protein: CASRRDQETQYF. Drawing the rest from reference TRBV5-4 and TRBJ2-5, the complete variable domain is ETGVTQSPTHLIKTRGQQVTLRCSSQSGHNTVSWYQQALGQGPQFIFQYYREEENGRGNFPPRFSGLQFPNYSSELNVNALELDDSALYLCASRRDQETQYFGPGTRLLVL.